This T cell receptor beta chain was documented in a study of technical replicates of blood from several donors. The data were produced by immunoSEQ multiplex PCR, yet TCRdb's version contains in-frame clones alone and is incomplete. The sample shows 85,000 or so clones, 94% of them seen only once. Sequenced material: T cells isolated from PBMCs. This clonotype was obtained from a human donor in good health.

The CDR3 DNA reads as TGTGCCAGCAGTGACGCGACAGGTCTGGGTGTTAATGAAAAACTGTTTTTT. Translation gives CASSDATGLGVNEKLFF. The chain couples TRBV2 to TRBJ1-4; maybe TRBD1 (6 bases). The CDR3 has 17 amino acids. From germline, CDR1 is SNHLY and CDR2 FYNNEI. With 3 bases removed from V and 4 bases from J, the gap between germline ends came to 18 bases.